One T cell receptor beta chain is described in this entry. Its target is unknown. This specimen comes from a study of T cells after yellow fever vaccination. CDR1 and CDR2 (germline): SGHDN, FVKESK. V was clipped by 4 bases and J by 9 bases; unmatched bases: 13. The CDR3 contains 16 residues. General observations from the study: The booster saw the reappearance of most primary-vaccination clones (around 96% CD4, about 88% CD8).

TCRdb itself ran the 5' RACE reads through MiXCR, one entry per CDR3 protein. The sample has roughly 350,000 distinct CDR3 sequences, roughly 4.3% seen once. Specimen: PBMCs, collected 5 days after the yellow fever booster vaccination. The origin of this receptor is a man aged 18 to 30 who received the YFV17D yellow fever vaccine. The V call is TRBV14, the J call TRBJ2-3; TRBD1 matches 10 bases. CDR3 sequence (DNA): TGTGCCAGCAGCCTACTACCACGGACAGGGGGGAGAACGCAGTATTTT. Translating gives CASSLLPRTGGRTQYF.